The subject of this entry is one TCR beta chain. This table comes from immunoSEQ multiplex PCR, and its TCRdb copy is limited to in-frame clones, with some not included. The sample shows approximately 2.5 million clones, around 90% of them seen only once. The data derive from a study of shared clonotypes between healthy human individuals. Trimming removed 1 base from V and 7 bases from J, with 17 bases in between. The germline V gene encodes CDR1 MGHDK and CDR2 SYGVNS. The CDR3 runs 16 residues. The chain joins TRBV25-1 to TRBJ2-1, with D perhaps matching TRBD1 or TRBD2 (6 bases each). What was sequenced was naive CD4+ T cells sorted from blood. The subset was: CD45RA+ positively selected. The sequence was collected from a man aged 18-30 years in good health. The chain's CDR3 is CASSELRGAGRNEQFF. Here the CDR3 DNA reads TGTGCCAGCAGTGAATTGAGGGGGGCCGGGAGAAATGAGCAGTTCTTC.